The T cell receptor (beta chain) under discussion was sequenced for a study of human T cells and chemical hapten exposure. Study summary: Cases of alopecia areata, totalis or universalis occurred in a predominantly female patient group.

The germline V gene encodes CDR1 SGHVS and CDR2 FNYEAQ. V lost 1 base to trimming and J lost 5 bases; unmatched junction nucleotides: 6. The CDR3 covers 16 residues. This clonotype was seen repeatedly, ten times or more. As processed by the authors: Sequenced samples showed a median of around 91,000 TCRs each, with counts running from approximately 21,000 to 630,000. TCRdb ran MiXCR on the RACE reads and lists one entry per CDR3 protein. TCRdb, not the original authors, processed these V and J calls. The table has 35,000 to 45,000 distinct CDR3 sequences, around 9% seen once. Time point defined: patch test 2, 6 weeks after DPC sensitization. As for treatment: therapeutic diphenylcyclopropenone sensitization with weekly scalp DPC.

This TCR was recovered from a woman in her thirties or forties with alopecia areata. Some clones in this sample may be carry-over from other donors' samples. This rearrangement joins TRBV7-6 to TRBJ2-3; 10 bases are a match to TRBD2. The material sequenced was whole blood, taken in connection with sensitization to the hapten diphenylcyclopropenone (DPC). CDR3 DNA: TGTGCCAGCAGCTTAGGTCTAGCGGGGGTGCAAGATACGCAGTATTTT. It encodes CASSLGLAGVQDTQYF. Full variable domain (remainder filled in from reference TRBV7-6 and TRBJ2-3): GAGVSQSPRYKVTKRGQDVALRCDPISGHVSLYWYRQALGQGPEFLTYFNYEAQQDKSGLPNDRFSAERPEGSISTLTIQRTEQRDSAMYRCASSLGLAGVQDTQYFGPGTRLTVL.